The rows below give T cell receptor beta chains drawn from one sample of a study of T cells in Graves' hyperthyroidism and ophthalmopathy. MiXCR, run by TCRdb on the multiplex PCR reads, gives a single entry per CDR3 protein. The profile covers fewer than 900,000 distinct CDR3 sequences, with about a sixth appearing a single time and around 7.7% taken by the ten largest. Sequencing used blood. Receptor source: a man aged 18 to 30 with Graves' hyperthyroidism. CDR3s include the opening cysteine and the closing phenylalanine or tryptophan. A D gene is named only where the DNA matches it firmly. Clone size is not always given. Where it is, it says once, few, many or a class for expanded clones.

cdr3_nt cdr3_aa j_call clone_size v_call d_call cdr3_length
TGTGCCAGCAGTTTTGGGCAGAGCTACAATGAGCAGTTCTTC CASSFGQSYNEQFF TRBJ2-1 many TRBV12-3/TRBV12-4 NA 14
TGTGCCAGCAGTTACCGAGGGACAGGGGGCACCGGGGAGCTGTTTTTT CASSYRGTGGTGELFF TRBJ2-2 NA TRBV6-5 TRBD1 16
TGCAGTGCTAGACCCGGACTAGCATACGAGCAGTACTTC CSARPGLAYEQYF TRBJ2-7 NA TRBV20-1 TRBD2 13
TGTGCCAGCAGCTTAGCGGGAGGGGGAGATGAGCAGTTCTTC CASSLAGGGDEQFF TRBJ2-1 many TRBV28 TRBD2 14
TGCGCCAGCAGCCCAGCTGGGCACCCGGCCCCGCAAGAGACCCAGTACTTC CASSPAGHPAPQETQYF TRBJ2-5 NA TRBV4-1 NA 17
TGTGCCAGCAGCCTTTGGGACAACCAAGAGACCCAGTACTTC CASSLWDNQETQYF TRBJ2-5 few TRBV4-2 NA 14
TGCAGTGCTAGTGGGACTAGCGGGACCACAGATACGCAGTATTTT CSASGTSGTTDTQYF TRBJ2-3 many TRBV20-1 TRBD2 15
TGTGCTAGCAGCTTAGAGAGGCAAGAGACCCAGTACTTC CASSLERQETQYF TRBJ2-5 many TRBV7-7 NA 13
TGTGCCAGCAGCCTACGGACAGGGCCAAACATTCAGTACTTC CASSLRTGPNIQYF TRBJ2-4 NA TRBV7-2 TRBD1 14
TGTGCCAGCAGTTTGAACCGGGACTCCCTCGGCAATGAGCAGTTCTTC CASSLNRDSLGNEQFF TRBJ2-1 many TRBV27 NA 16
TGTGCCAGCAGCTTAGGCGTAGCAAGAAGCCAAGAGACCCAGTACTTC CASSLGVARSQETQYF TRBJ2-5 few TRBV5-4 NA 16
TGTGCCAGCAGTGAAAGTAGCGGGAGAGGGTTAAGCACAGATACGCAGTATTTT CASSESSGRGLSTDTQYF TRBJ2-3 many TRBV2 TRBD2 18
TGCAGCGTTGAAGGTGGACAGGGGAGCTATGGCTACACCTTC CSVEGGQGSYGYTF TRBJ1-2 few TRBV29-1 TRBD1 14
TGTGCCAGCAGTGATAAAGAAGGGAGTGCTAGCACAGATACGCAGTATTTT CASSDKEGSASTDTQYF TRBJ2-3 many TRBV6-1 NA 17
TGTGCCAGCAGCTTAGCGAACAGGGAGCTGTTTTTT CASSLANRELFF TRBJ2-2 NA TRBV7-2 NA 12
TGTGCCAGCACTCCATCTCGCATCCGACTAAAGCCAGGGTACAATGAGCAGTTCTTC CASTPSRIRLKPGYNEQFF TRBJ2-1 NA TRBV28 NA 19
TGTGCCAGCACCCCGGGGGGGCGCCCCAACGAGCAGTACTTC CASTPGGRPNEQYF TRBJ2-7 many TRBV7-2 TRBD2 14
TGCGCCAGCAGCCGGACAGGACAAAACACCGGGGAGCTGTTTTTT CASSRTGQNTGELFF TRBJ2-2 many TRBV5-1 TRBD1 15
TGTGCCAGCAGCCCCAAGGAGGGGCCCCCTTACGAGCAGTACTTC CASSPKEGPPYEQYF TRBJ2-7 many TRBV12-3/TRBV12-4 NA 15
TGTGCCAGCAGTTACGTAGGGACATCGAGCGAGCAGTACTTC CASSYVGTSSEQYF TRBJ2-7 NA TRBV5-4 NA 14
TGCGCCAGCAGCCAGCCTGGCAGGGCGAATACTGAAGCTTTCTTT CASSQPGRANTEAFF TRBJ1-1 NA TRBV4-1 NA 15
TGCGCCAGCAAGCTAGCGGGAATTAGCACAGATACGCAGTATTTT CASKLAGISTDTQYF TRBJ2-3 NA TRBV5-1 TRBD2 15